The rows below give T cell receptor beta chains drawn from one sample of a study of neurological immune-mediated disorders. TCRdb analysed the 5' RACE reads with MiXCR anew, one entry per CDR3 protein. The table shows roughly 25,000 distinct CDR3 sequences, with under 8.5% occurring only once. Input material: PBMCs. These receptors were obtained from a middle-aged woman in good health. Both conserved end residues are part of each CDR3. The D gene is left open where the match is weak. Clone size is stated in some rows and not others, as once, few, many or a class when expanded.

D gene | J gene | clone size | V gene | CDR3 protein | CDR3 DNA
NA | TRBJ2-7 | many | TRBV2 | CASSEAGVRSNEQYF | TGTGCCAGCAGTGAAGCAGGGGTGAGGAGCAACGAGCAGTACTTC
NA | TRBJ1-4 | medium-sized | TRBV2 | CASSGTGTAGEKLFF | TGTGCCAGCAGTGGAACCGGGACGGCGGGCGAAAAACTGTTTTTT
NA | TRBJ2-7 | many | TRBV10-3 | CAISGRWREQYF | TGTGCCATCAGTGGACGGTGGCGGGAGCAGTACTTC
TRBD2 | TRBJ2-2 | many | TRBV7-2 | CASSSEALAGGLTGELFF | TGTGCCAGCAGCTCAGAGGCCCTAGCGGGAGGGCTCACCGGGGAGCTGTTTTTT
NA | TRBJ2-3 | many | TRBV5-1 | CASSQTGGTDTQYF | TGCGCCAGCAGCCAGACGGGCGGCACAGATACGCAGTATTTT
NA | TRBJ1-4 | many | TRBV5-1 | CASSLGGSEKLFF | TGCGCCAGCAGCTTGGGAGGGAGTGAAAAACTGTTTTTT
NA | TRBJ1-5 | many | TRBV14 | CASSQTGGQPQHF | TGTGCCAGCAGCCAGACGGGGGGCCAGCCCCAGCATTTT
NA | TRBJ2-2 | many | TRBV6-2/TRBV6-3 | CASSYSTQTNTGELFF | TGTGCCAGCAGTTACTCGACCCAGACGAACACCGGGGAGCTGTTTTTT
NA | TRBJ1-3 | many | TRBV5-5 | CASSLDPSSGNTIYF | TGTGCCAGCAGCTTGGACCCCAGCTCTGGAAACACCATATATTTT
TRBD1 | TRBJ2-7 | medium-sized | TRBV20-1 | CSAREGQGLYEQYF | TGCAGTGCTAGAGAAGGACAGGGGCTCTACGAGCAGTACTTC
NA | TRBJ2-1 | many | TRBV6-5 | CASSYSWAGLEQFF | TGTGCCAGCAGTTACTCGTGGGCAGGGTTAGAGCAGTTCTTC
NA | TRBJ2-2 | many | TRBV5-1 | CASTTNPARAWPGELFF | TGCGCCAGCACAACCAACCCAGCGCGAGCATGGCCCGGGGAGCTGTTTTTT
NA | TRBJ2-2 | many | TRBV19 | CASRIDILGGELFF | TGTGCCAGTAGAATAGATATTCTAGGCGGGGAGCTGTTTTTT
TRBD2 | TRBJ2-1 | many | TRBV5-5 | CASSLIGLGQTFTRNEQFF | TGTGCCAGCAGCTTGATTGGACTAGGGCAAACTTTCACCCGTAATGAGCAGTTCTTC
NA | TRBJ1-5 | many | TRBV19 | CASRTDYSNQPQHF | TGTGCCAGCAGGACAGATTATAGCAATCAGCCCCAGCATTTT
NA | TRBJ1-2 | many | TRBV7-9 | CASSLEGDYGYTF | TGTGCCAGCAGCTTAGAGGGGGACTATGGCTACACCTTC
NA | TRBJ1-2 | many | TRBV5-1 | CASSLLPSTGSYGYTF | TGCGCCAGCAGCTTGTTGCCGAGCACGGGGTCCTATGGCTACACCTTC
NA | TRBJ2-5 | many | TRBV3-1 | CASREWESETQYF | TGTGCCAGCAGGGAATGGGAGTCGGAGACCCAGTACTTC
NA | TRBJ2-7 | many | TRBV29-1 | CSVRQGSEQYF | TGCAGCGTGAGGCAGGGCTCCGAGCAGTACTTC
NA | TRBJ2-3 | many | TRBV10-2 | CASLVPPDGQYF | TGCGCCAGTCTAGTCCCCCCAGACGGGCAGTATTTT
NA | TRBJ1-1 | many | TRBV5-5 | CASSLLGITEAFF | TGTGCCAGCAGCTTGCTAGGGATCACTGAAGCTTTCTTT
NA | TRBJ2-5 | many | TRBV20-1 | CSAKRVGRSQETQYF | TGCAGTGCTAAAAGAGTAGGCAGGAGTCAAGAGACCCAGTACTTC
NA | TRBJ2-6 | many | TRBV7-3 | CASSLARGANVLTF | TGTGCCAGCAGCTTGGCACGTGGGGCCAACGTCCTGACTTTC
TRBD1 | TRBJ2-7 | many | TRBV27 | CASSREPGGYEQYF | TGTGCCAGCAGTCGCGAGCCAGGGGGCTACGAGCAGTACTTC
NA | TRBJ2-5 | many | TRBV15 | CATSRVRWRESLETQYF | TGTGCCACCAGCAGAGTACGTTGGAGGGAGTCCCTGGAGACCCAGTACTTC
TRBD1 | TRBJ2-1 | NA | TRBV2 | CASQVTGELLNEQFF | TGTGCCAGCCAGGTCACAGGGGAACTTCTCAATGAGCAGTTCTTC
TRBD2 | TRBJ2-7 | many | TRBV5-6 | CASSYGTSGAYEQYF | TGTGCCAGCAGCTACGGGACTAGCGGGGCCTACGAGCAGTACTTC
NA | TRBJ2-7 | many | TRBV29-1 | CSVERGPSGEQYF | TGCAGCGTTGAAAGGGGTCCCTCAGGCGAGCAGTACTTC
NA | TRBJ1-6 | many | TRBV7-9 | CASKENNSPLHF | TGTGCCAGCAAGGAGAATAATTCACCCCTCCACTTT
TRBD1 | TRBJ1-1 | many | TRBV29-1 | CSVRQGRNTEAFF | TGCAGCGTTCGACAGGGTCGTAACACTGAAGCTTTCTTT
NA | TRBJ1-5 | many | TRBV20-1 | CSANGGGGSNQPQHF | TGCAGTGCTAACGGCGGGGGGGGAAGTAATCAGCCCCAGCATTTT
TRBD1 | TRBJ2-7 | many | TRBV6-2/TRBV6-3 | CASRLGQGTYEQYF | TGTGCCAGCAGACTAGGACAGGGAACCTACGAGCAGTACTTC
NA | TRBJ2-2 | many | TRBV6-2/TRBV6-3 | CASRRDDTGELFF | TGTGCCAGCAGACGAGACGACACCGGGGAGCTGTTTTTT
NA | TRBJ1-6 | many | TRBV29-1 | CSVASNYNSPLHF | TGCAGCGTTGCCAGCAACTATAATTCACCCCTCCACTTT
TRBD1 | TRBJ2-5 | many | TRBV6-6 | CASSGQGETQYF | TGTGCCAGCAGCGGACAGGGGGAGACCCAGTACTTC
TRBD2 | TRBJ2-1 | once | TRBV5-1 | CASSLFGPSGDNEQFF | TGCGCCAGCAGCTTGTTCGGGCCTAGCGGAGACAATGAGCAGTTCTTC
NA | TRBJ2-3 | once | TRBV5-1 | CASSLKPADTQYF | TGCGCCAGCAGCTTGAAACCAGCAGATACGCAGTATTTT
NA | TRBJ2-5 | many | TRBV7-6 | CASSLGTGEAETQYF | TGTGCCAGCAGCTTAGGTACGGGAGAGGCGGAGACCCAGTACTTC
TRBD1 | TRBJ2-7 | NA | TRBV29-1 | CSVSDRGGYEQYF | TGCAGCGTTTCGGACAGGGGGGGCTACGAGCAGTACTTC
NA | TRBJ1-1 | NA | TRBV7-2 | CASSFFESAEAFF | TGTGCCAGCAGCTTTTTTGAGAGCGCTGAAGCTTTCTTT
NA | TRBJ1-1 | NA | TRBV10-3 | CAISEGLGNTEAFF | TGTGCCATCAGTGAGGGTCTCGGGAACACTGAAGCTTTCTTT